This T cell receptor beta chain was profiled in a study of cytomegalovirus exposure and HLA in healthy donors. Regarding the study as a whole: In a later analysis, common viral pathogens appeared linked to several of the most significant clusters. After further analysis at a later stage, roughly 16,000 TCR beta sequences were associated with HLA alleles at 0.05 false discovery rate. Many donors carried some public TCRs, although rarity characterized most TCR sequences.

In the PCR, 60 Vbeta and 13 Jbeta primers were used. Assay used: immunoSEQ multiplex PCR; TCRdb lists only in-frame clones, some missing. The sample has roughly 200,000 clones; 75% to 90% are singletons. Turning to this clone: What it binds is unknown.

Material for sequencing was PBMCs. The clonotype originates from a young man in good health and CMV-seronegative.

The CDR3 loop reads CASRNGDSVLEQYF. In DNA, the CDR3 is TGTGCCAGCAGGAATGGGGACAGCGTCTTGGAGCAGTACTTC. This chain uses TRBV6-5 with TRBJ2-7; 7 bases fit TRBD1. With 6 bases clipped from V and 7 bases from J, the junction kept 12 bases outside the gene matches. The length of the CDR3 is 14 residues. The germline CDR1 and CDR2 sequences are MNHEY and SVGAGI.